The text below deals with one TCR beta chain. The entry originates in a study of blood T cell repertoires in COVID-19. Profiling relied on immunoSEQ multiplex PCR, and the TCRdb table lists in-frame clones only, not all of them. Counted here are about 87,000 clones, about 85% occurring once; the ten biggest clones make up approximately 3%. The CDR3 spans 12 residues. Looked up from germline, CDR1 is MRHNA and CDR2 is SNTAGT. The ends lost 8 bases at V and 2 bases at J; junction bases unmatched: 2. A Seattle source enrolled patients during active infection and followed them longitudinally. This clonotype originated in an elderly woman with COVID-19, enrolled during active disease. The material sequenced was peripheral blood. The chain recombines TRBV6-4 with TRBJ2-7, with 8 nucleotides matching TRBD1. The CDR3 region is CASPGQAYEQYF. For the CDR3, the DNA is TGTGCCAGCCCGGGACAGGCCTACGAGCAGTACTTC.